This T cell receptor beta chain was sequenced for a study of Graves' ophthalmopathy and Graves' hyperthyroidism. This clonotype was counted many times. At one boundary the junction diverges from the germline segment, which might be a read error. Amplified TCR beta CDR3 regions were obtained using RNA transcripts as template. First-round RT-PCR employed HTBI primers, with a second-round multiplex PCR after it. TCRdb processed the multiplex PCR reads anew with MiXCR; each CDR3 protein has one entry. The sample contains a few hundred thousand distinct CDR3 sequences, under 45% of which appear only once. This sequence originates from an adult man with Graves' hyperthyroidism. The sample consisted of peripheral blood or thyroid tissue (not recorded which).

The CDR3 coding sequence is TGTGCCAGCAGCTTGACAGGGGGCTCTACTACAACCTTC. It translates to CASSLTGGSTTTF. J is TRBJ2-7 and V is TRBV7-9, with 10 bases identical to TRBD1. The CDR3 sequence is 13 residues long. The germline gives CDR1 SEHNR, CDR2 FQNEAQ (reference sequence).